The rows below give T cell receptor beta chains drawn from one sample of a study of CD8 T cells in ankylosing spondylitis. TCRdb recomputed calls from the 5' RACE reads with MiXCR, one row per CDR3 protein. The sample carries 200,000 to 250,000 distinct CDR3 sequences, roughly 18% recorded once. The specimen sequenced was blood, either unsorted or a sorted T cell fraction (not recorded which). The receptors shown here come from a male donor with ankylosing spondylitis. Each CDR3 is given with its conserved first and last residue. Each record gives: J gene, clone size, D gene, V gene, CDR3 protein, CDR3 DNA. D genes are given only for firm matches. Not every row has a clone size; where given, it reads once, few, many or a size class.

>TRBJ1-2|NA|NA|TRBV25-1
CASAPPGGFDGYTF
TGTGCCAGCGCCCCCCCCGGGGGATTCGATGGCTACACCTTC
>TRBJ2-7|few|NA|TRBV29-1
CSVGGEGGVSYEQYF
TGCAGCGTCGGGGGCGAAGGGGGGGTGAGCTACGAGCAGTACTTC
>TRBJ2-5|few|TRBD2|TRBV6-2/TRBV6-3
CASRERIGTNQETQYF
TGTGCCAGCAGGGAAAGAATCGGGACTAACCAAGAGACCCAGTACTTC
>TRBJ2-1|few|NA|TRBV7-9
CASSLRSPGGDGNEQFF
TGTGCCAGCAGCTTAAGATCCCCCGGAGGAGATGGCAATGAGCAGTTCTTC
>TRBJ2-7|NA|NA|TRBV4-3
CASSQEVDLNYEQYF
TGCGCCAGCAGCCAAGAAGTCGACTTAAACTACGAGCAGTACTTC
>TRBJ2-7|many|TRBD1|TRBV7-9
CASSPGQGAFYEQYF
TGTGCCAGCAGCCCAGGACAGGGGGCTTTCTACGAGCAGTACTTC
>TRBJ1-1|few|NA|TRBV5-6
CASSLGPLAEAFF
TGTGCCAGCAGCTTGGGGCCCCTGGCTGAAGCTTTCTTT
>TRBJ2-5|few|TRBD1|TRBV5-1
CASRGQGIGETQYF
TGCGCCAGCAGGGGACAGGGGATTGGGGAGACCCAGTACTTC
>TRBJ1-1|few|TRBD1|TRBV7-9
CASSSPGQAVNTEAFF
TGTGCCAGCAGCTCCCCGGGACAGGCGGTGAACACTGAAGCTTTCTTT
>TRBJ2-5|many|NA|TRBV12-3/TRBV12-4
CASSLGVGSLFQETQYF
TGTGCCAGCAGTTTAGGAGTGGGCAGTCTATTCCAAGAGACCCAGTACTTC
>TRBJ2-2|NA|TRBD1|TRBV4-1
CASSLPTGTGGGAGELFF
TGCGCCAGCAGTTTGCCCACCGGGACAGGGGGAGGTGCCGGGGAGCTGTTTTTT
>TRBJ2-1|few|NA|TRBV6-1
CASSISGTNNEQFF
TGTGCCAGCAGCATCTCCGGGACCAACAATGAGCAGTTCTTC
>TRBJ2-3|NA|TRBD2|TRBV20-1
CSARDLLAGPADTQYF
TGCAGTGCTAGAGATTTACTAGCGGGACCGGCAGATACGCAGTATTTT
>TRBJ2-7|NA|NA|TRBV13
CASSLQGSPYEQYF
TGTGCCAGCAGCTTACAGGGATCTCCCTACGAGCAGTACTTC
>TRBJ1-5|NA|NA|TRBV15
CATSRDLGFGQPQHF
TGTGCCACCAGCAGAGATTTAGGCTTTGGGCAGCCCCAGCATTTT
>TRBJ2-7|few|TRBD1|TRBV15
CATSLGQGAREQYF
TGTGCCACCAGCCTAGGACAGGGGGCGAGGGAGCAGTACTTC
>TRBJ2-1|few|NA|TRBV9
CASSEALGSEQFF
TGTGCCAGCAGCGAGGCGTTGGGGTCTGAGCAGTTCTTC
>TRBJ2-7|NA|NA|TRBV4-3
CASSQDHTPFYEQYF
TGCGCCAGCAGCCAAGATCATACTCCTTTCTACGAGCAGTACTTC
>TRBJ2-7|NA|NA|TRBV21-1
CASSTLEKTPQGFTCEQYF
TGTGCCAGCAGCACCTTAGAGAAGACCCCACAGGGCTTTACTTGCGAGCAGTACTTC
>TRBJ2-7|few|NA|TRBV4-3
CASSQGRGAPYEQYF
TGCGCCAGCAGCCAAGGGAGGGGGGCCCCCTACGAGCAGTACTTC
>TRBJ1-1|few|NA|TRBV30
CAWSRNMNTEAFF
TGTGCCTGGAGCAGGAATATGAACACTGAAGCTTTCTTT
>TRBJ2-2|few|TRBD2|TRBV20-1
CSARVLAGDLNTGELFF
TGCAGTGCTAGGGTTTTAGCGGGAGACCTGAACACCGGGGAGCTGTTTTTT
>TRBJ1-1|NA|NA|TRBV4-1
CASSPQAGVNTEAFF
TGCGCCAGCAGCCCCCAGGCGGGGGTTAACACTGAAGCTTTCTTT
>TRBJ2-7|few|TRBD2|TRBV4-2
CASSQDRPSGIFEQYF
TGTGCCAGCAGCCAAGATAGACCTAGCGGGATTTTCGAGCAGTACTTC
>TRBJ2-3|few|TRBD2|TRBV28
CASSLREADTQYF
TGTGCCAGCAGTTTGCGGGAGGCAGATACGCAGTATTTT
>TRBJ2-7|NA|NA|TRBV7-9
CASSSTLEARSYEQYF
TGTGCCAGCAGCTCTACCCTTGAGGCCCGCTCCTACGAGCAGTACTTC
>TRBJ2-1|NA|TRBD2|TRBV30
CAWSVRTGLANAQFF
TGTGCCTGGAGTGTACGTACCGGACTAGCGAACGCGCAGTTCTTC